This TCR beta chain comes out of a study of cytomegalovirus exposure and HLA in healthy donors. The primer mix had 60 Vbeta and 13 Jbeta primers. Sequencing was performed with immunoSEQ multiplex PCR; in TCRdb, only in-frame clones are kept and a portion is missing. The data show 150,000 to 200,000 clones, with 60% to 85% seen just once and about 3.1% held by the top ten. Germline V gene data show CDR1 as SGHRS and CDR2 as YFSETQ. The CDR3 has 16 amino acids. Trimming took 0 bases from V and 5 from J; bases not matched to a gene: 8. This TCR came from a female donor in good health and CMV-seronegative. Sequencing used PBMCs. The V and J genes are TRBV5-1 and TRBJ2-5, with 9 nucleotides matching TRBD2. The CDR3 spells CASSLEYSGSKETQYF. CDR3 in DNA: TGCGCCAGCAGCTTGGAATATAGCGGGAGTAAGGAGACCCAGTACTTC.